This T cell receptor (beta chain) appears in the sequencing data of a study of OX40 agonist ivuxolimab in advanced cancers. At the level of the study: The patients received agonistic anti-OX40 (CD134) antibody ivuxolimab. Eligibility admitted prior anti-PD-1, anti-PD-L1 or anti-CTLA-4 therapy; roughly 40% had some.

Notes on the study in general: The authors did not determine the antigen specificity of the expanded peripheral T cells. At 0.1 to 3.0 mg/kg, CD4+ and CD8+ blood T cells expanded clonally by week 6.

Concerning this clone itself: What it recognizes is unknown.

With V trimmed by 5 bases and J by 7 bases, 8 bases remained unmatched. Germline loops: CDR1 KGHSH, CDR2 LQKENI. CDR3 length: 15 amino acids. Using immunoSEQ multiplex PCR, the repertoire was profiled, and TCRdb retains in-frame clones only, with some absent. Of about 66,000 clones listed, around 83% are singletons. The chain uses TRBV18 and TRBJ1-5, with TRBD1 identical over 10 bases. The receptor's source is an adult with an advanced solid tumor such as melanoma, head and neck, liver or kidney cancer. Here the sequenced sample was CD4+ or CD8+ T cells sorted from blood, taken in a trial of the OX40 agonist ivuxolimab. CDR3 in DNA: TGTGCCAGCTCAGACGACAGGGGGCGAGGACAGCCCCAGCATTTT. Translating gives CASSDDRGRGQPQHF.